The present T cell receptor (beta chain) was sequenced within a study of blood T cells in healthy people across ages. Primed by a sample-barcoded 5' primer and a J-beta primer mix, a second PCR proceeded for about 7 to 11 cycles. TCRdb processed the 5' RACE reads anew with MiXCR; each CDR3 protein has one entry. The sample lists around 800,000 distinct CDR3 sequences, under 80% occurring once. This CDR3 region has 15 residues. V was clipped by 2 bases and J by 8 bases, with 15 bases between them. Germline assignment: CDR1 SEHNR and CDR2 FQNEAQ (reference sequence). Material: blood. The origin of this receptor is a man in his thirties or forties in good health. The chain couples TRBV7-9 to TRBJ1-4; D possibly corresponds to TRBD1 (5 bases). CDR3 in amino acids: CASSLQSGSDEKLFF. As DNA, the CDR3 is TGTGCCAGCAGCTTACAGTCAGGGTCAGACGAAAAACTGTTTTTT. The whole variable domain, remainder taken from reference TRBV7-9 and TRBJ1-4, is DTGVSQNPRHKITKRGQNVTFRCDPISEHNRLYWYRQTLGQGPEFLTYFQNEAQLEKSRLLSDRFSAERPKGSFSTLEIQRTEQGDSAMYLCASSLQSGSDEKLFFGSGTQLSVL.